This T cell receptor (beta chain) was found in a study of vaccination effects on CD4 cells after COVID-19. In germline, CDR1 is SGHNT, CDR2 YYREEE (reference sequence). The CDR3 consists of 15 residues. Trimming removed 4 bases at V and 0 bases at J, with 10 bases between. Using viral peptide pools, the ViraFEST assay grew out antigen-specific CD4+ T cells prior to sequencing. The authors isolated CD4+ T cells after ten to eleven days of culture. The infection with SARS-CoV-2 (confirmed by PCR) occurred in this person between March and December 2020. Data came from immunoSEQ multiplex PCR; TCRdb stores just in-frame clones and leaves some out. The sample carries 70,000 or so clones, 73% recorded once. Concerning this clone itself: Antigen specificity is unknown.

The gene calls are TRBV5-4 and TRBJ2-2; tentatively, D is TRBD1 (5 bases). The sample consisted of CD4+ T cells from PBMCs cultured with HIV peptides, taken before COVID-19 vaccination. Specified subset: HIV-1 Nef peptide pool negative control/reference culture. The sequence was obtained from a human donor who had a prior SARS-CoV-2 infection. CDR3 sequence reads: CASSPGHANTGELFF. The CDR3, as DNA: TGTGCCAGCAGCCCCGGACACGCGAACACCGGGGAGCTGTTTTTT.